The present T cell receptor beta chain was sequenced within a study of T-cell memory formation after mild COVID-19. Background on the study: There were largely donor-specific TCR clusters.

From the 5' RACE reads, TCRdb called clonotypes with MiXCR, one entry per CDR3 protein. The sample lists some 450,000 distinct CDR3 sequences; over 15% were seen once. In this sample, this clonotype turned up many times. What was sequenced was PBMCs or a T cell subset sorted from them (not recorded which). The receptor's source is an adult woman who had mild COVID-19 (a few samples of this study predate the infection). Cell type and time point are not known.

The CDR3 loop is CASTPLGTSTDTQYF. CDR3 sequence (DNA): TGTGCCAGCACCCCTCTGGGTACTAGCACAGATACGCAGTATTTT. J is TRBJ2-3 and V is TRBV14, with no clear D. Trimming stripped 7 bases from V and 0 bases from J, with 14 bases between. The V gene's germline CDR1 is SGHDN and CDR2 FVKESK. The CDR3 sequence is 15 residues long.